In this sample, the clone carrying this TCR beta chain turned up many times. What it recognizes is unknown. The sample originates from a study of spatial heterogeneity in lung cancer. Study-wide background: For tumor regions, TCR transcript counts showed a strong correlation with a T cell module score derived from matched bulk RNA-seq. In raw reads, more than 8.5 appearances on average were recorded for each unique TCR and UMI combination. General study results and limits: Around 7% of tumor T cells for alpha chains and approximately 13% for beta chains were estimated to be covered. Intratumoral expanded alpha and beta TCR counts were found to track tumor mutation counts.

V was trimmed by 4 bases and J by 5 bases, leaving 13 bases between them. The length of the CDR3 is 14 residues. Time point in this sample: sample taken at primary tumor resection. Whole RNA came from tumor, nontumor lung or frozen PBMC and was sequenced without being sorted. TCRdb passed the 5' RACE reads through MiXCR, listing each CDR3 protein once. Of about 100,000 distinct CDR3 sequences listed, 4.4% were seen once; the top ten hold 20% to 25%. The receptor's source is a male donor with early-stage non-small cell lung cancer. The V call is TRBV12-3 or TRBV12-4, the J call TRBJ2-3; D is perhaps TRBD1 or TRBD2 (6 bases each). The sequencing here drew on lung tumor tissue, taken at surgery. CDR3 residues: CASSSQGGQDTQYF. In DNA, the CDR3 is TGTGCCAGCAGTTCACAGGGAGGACAAGATACGCAGTATTTT.